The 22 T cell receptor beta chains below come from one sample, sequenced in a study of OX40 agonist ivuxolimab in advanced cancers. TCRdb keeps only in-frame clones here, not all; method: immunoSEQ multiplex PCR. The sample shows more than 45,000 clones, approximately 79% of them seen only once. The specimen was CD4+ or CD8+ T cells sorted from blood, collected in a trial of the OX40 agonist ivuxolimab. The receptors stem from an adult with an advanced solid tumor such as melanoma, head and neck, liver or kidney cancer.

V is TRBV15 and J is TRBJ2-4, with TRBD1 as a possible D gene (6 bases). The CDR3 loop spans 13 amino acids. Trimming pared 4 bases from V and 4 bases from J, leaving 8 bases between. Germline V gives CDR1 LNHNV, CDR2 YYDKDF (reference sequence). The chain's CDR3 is CATSKDSKNIQYF. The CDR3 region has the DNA TGTGCCACCAGCAAGGACAGTAAAAACATTCAGTACTTC.

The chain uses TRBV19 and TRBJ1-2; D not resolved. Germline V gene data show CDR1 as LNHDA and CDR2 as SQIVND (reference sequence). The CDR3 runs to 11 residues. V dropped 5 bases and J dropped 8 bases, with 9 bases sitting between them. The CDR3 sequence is CASSQRWGYTF. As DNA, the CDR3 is TGTGCCAGTAGTCAACGATGGGGCTACACCTTC.

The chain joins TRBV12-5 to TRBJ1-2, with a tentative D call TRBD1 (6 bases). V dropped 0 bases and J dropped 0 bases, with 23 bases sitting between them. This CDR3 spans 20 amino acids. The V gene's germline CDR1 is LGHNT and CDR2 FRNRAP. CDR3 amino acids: CASGLVLQGGAQPTNYGYTF. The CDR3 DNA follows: TGTGCTAGTGGTTTGGTGCTCCAAGGGGGGGCGCAACCCACTAACTATGGCTACACCTTC.

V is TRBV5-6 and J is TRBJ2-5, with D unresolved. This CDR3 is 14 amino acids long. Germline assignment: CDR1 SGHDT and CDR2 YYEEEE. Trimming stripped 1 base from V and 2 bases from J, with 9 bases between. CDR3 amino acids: CASSLTVIQETQYF. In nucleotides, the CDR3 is TGTGCCAGCAGCTTGACAGTTATACAAGAGACCCAGTACTTC. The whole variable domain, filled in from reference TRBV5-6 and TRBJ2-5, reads DAGVTQSPTHLIKTRGQQVTLRCSPKSGHDTVSWYQQALGQGPQFIFQYYEEEERQRGNFPDRFSGHQFPNYSSELNVNALLLGDSALYLCASSLTVIQETQYFGPGTRLLVL.

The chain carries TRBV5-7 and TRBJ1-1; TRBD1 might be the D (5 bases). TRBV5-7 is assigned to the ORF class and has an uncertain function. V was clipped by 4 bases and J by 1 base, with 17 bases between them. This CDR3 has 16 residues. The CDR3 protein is CASSSRQQESNTEAFF. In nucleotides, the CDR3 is TGTGCCAGCAGCAGCCGGCAACAGGAGTCGAACACTGAAGCTTTCTTT.

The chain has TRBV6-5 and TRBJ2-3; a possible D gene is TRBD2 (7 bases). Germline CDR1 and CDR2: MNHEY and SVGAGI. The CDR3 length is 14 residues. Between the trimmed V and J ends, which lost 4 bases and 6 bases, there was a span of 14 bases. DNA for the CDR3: TGTGCCAGCAGTTCCCGGGGGGCGGGGGATACGCAGTATTTT. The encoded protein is CASSSRGAGDTQYF.

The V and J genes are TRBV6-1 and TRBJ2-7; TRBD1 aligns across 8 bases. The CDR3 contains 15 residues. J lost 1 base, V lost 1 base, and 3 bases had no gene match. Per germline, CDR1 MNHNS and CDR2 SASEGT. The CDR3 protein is CASSEGQGASYEQYF. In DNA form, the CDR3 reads TGTGCCAGCAGTGAAGGCCAGGGGGCGTCCTACGAGCAGTACTTC.

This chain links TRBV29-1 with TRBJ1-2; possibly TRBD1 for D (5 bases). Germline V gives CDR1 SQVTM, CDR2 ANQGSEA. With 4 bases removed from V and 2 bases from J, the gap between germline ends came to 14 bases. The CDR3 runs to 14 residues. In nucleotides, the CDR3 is TGCAGCGTTGGCAACAGGCTCCCCAACTATGGCTACACCTTC. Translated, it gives CSVGNRLPNYGYTF.

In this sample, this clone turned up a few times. CDR3 sequence: CASSVPGPNTEAFF. The CDR3 bases are TGTGCCAGCAGCGTCCCGGGGCCTAACACTGAAGCTTTCTTT. The V call is TRBV5-6, the J call TRBJ1-1; D is possibly TRBD1 (5 bases). CDR3 length: 14 amino acids. The germline V and J ends were trimmed by 4 bases and 2 bases, with 12 bases remaining between them. Germline CDR1 is SGHDT and CDR2 is YYEEEE.

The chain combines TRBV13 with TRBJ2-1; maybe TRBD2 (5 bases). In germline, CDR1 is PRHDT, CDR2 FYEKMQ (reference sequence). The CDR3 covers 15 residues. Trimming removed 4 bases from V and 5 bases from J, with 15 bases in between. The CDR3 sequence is CASSSNGGQNNEQFF. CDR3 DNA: TGTGCCAGCAGCTCTAACGGAGGTCAAAACAATGAGCAGTTCTTC.

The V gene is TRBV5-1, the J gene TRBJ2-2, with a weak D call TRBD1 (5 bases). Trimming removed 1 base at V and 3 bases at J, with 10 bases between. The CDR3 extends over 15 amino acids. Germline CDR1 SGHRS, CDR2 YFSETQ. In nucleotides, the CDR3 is TGCGCCAGCAGCTTGCAGGGCGCGGACACCGGGGAGCTGTTTTTT. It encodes CASSLQGADTGELFF.

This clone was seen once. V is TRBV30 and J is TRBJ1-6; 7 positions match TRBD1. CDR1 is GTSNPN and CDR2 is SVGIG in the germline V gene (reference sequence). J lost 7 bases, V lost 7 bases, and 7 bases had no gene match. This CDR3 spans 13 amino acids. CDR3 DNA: TGTGCCTCCCAGGGGGGACCCAATTCACCCCTCCACTTT. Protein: CASQGGPNSPLHF.

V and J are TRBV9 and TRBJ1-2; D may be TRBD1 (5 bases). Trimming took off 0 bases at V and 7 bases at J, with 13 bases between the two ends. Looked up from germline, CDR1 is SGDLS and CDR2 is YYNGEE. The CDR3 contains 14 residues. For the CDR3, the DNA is TGTGCCAGCAGCGTAGCGGGCAGGGTAGGTGGCTACACCTTC. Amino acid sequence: CASSVAGRVGGYTF.

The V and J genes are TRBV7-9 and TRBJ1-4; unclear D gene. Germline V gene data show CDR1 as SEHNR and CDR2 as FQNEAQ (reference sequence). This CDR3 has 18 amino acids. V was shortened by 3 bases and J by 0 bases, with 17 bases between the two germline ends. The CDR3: CASSFGGSSPATNEKLFF. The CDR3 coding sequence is TGTGCCAGCAGCTTTGGAGGGAGCAGTCCAGCAACTAATGAAAAACTGTTTTTT.

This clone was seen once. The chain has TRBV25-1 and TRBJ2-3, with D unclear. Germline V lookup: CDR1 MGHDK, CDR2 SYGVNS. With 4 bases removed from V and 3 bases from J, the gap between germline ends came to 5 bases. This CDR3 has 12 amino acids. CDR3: CASSGDTDTQYF. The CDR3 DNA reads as TGTGCCAGCAGTGGGGATACAGATACGCAGTATTTT.

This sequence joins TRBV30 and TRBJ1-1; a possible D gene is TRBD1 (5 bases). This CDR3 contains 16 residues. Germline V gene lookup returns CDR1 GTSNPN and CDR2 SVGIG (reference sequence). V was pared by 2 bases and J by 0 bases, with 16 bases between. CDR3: CAWSPSVREMNTEAFF. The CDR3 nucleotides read TGTGCCTGGAGTCCTTCGGTCAGGGAGATGAACACTGAAGCTTTCTTT.

The CDR3 loop reads CAWASAQETQYF. The CDR3 DNA sequence: TGTGCCTGGGCCTCTGCGCAAGAGACCCAGTACTTC. The chain has TRBV30 and TRBJ2-5; D is unclear. V was trimmed by 5 bases and J by 2 bases, leaving 9 bases between them. Per the germline V gene, CDR1 is GTSNPN and CDR2 is SVGIG (reference sequence). This CDR3 has 12 amino acids.

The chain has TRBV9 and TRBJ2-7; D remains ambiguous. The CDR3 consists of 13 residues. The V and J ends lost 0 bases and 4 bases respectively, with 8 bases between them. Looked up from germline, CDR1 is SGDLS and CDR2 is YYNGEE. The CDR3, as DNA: TGTGCCAGCAGCGTAGGAGGTGAGTACGAGCAGTACTTC. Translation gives CASSVGGEYEQYF.

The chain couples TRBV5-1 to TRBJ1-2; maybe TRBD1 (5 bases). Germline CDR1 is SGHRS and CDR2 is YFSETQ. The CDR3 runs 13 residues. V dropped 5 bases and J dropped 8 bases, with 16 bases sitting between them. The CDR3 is CASRPFGGGGYTF. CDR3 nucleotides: TGCGCCAGCAGGCCCTTCGGGGGAGGAGGCTACACCTTC.

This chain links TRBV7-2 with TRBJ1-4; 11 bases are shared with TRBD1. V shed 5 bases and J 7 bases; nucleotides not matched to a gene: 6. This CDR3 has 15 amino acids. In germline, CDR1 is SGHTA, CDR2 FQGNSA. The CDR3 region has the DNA TGTGCCAGCAGCCCGGGGGACAGGGGGTTTGAAAAACTGTTTTTT. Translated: CASSPGDRGFEKLFF.

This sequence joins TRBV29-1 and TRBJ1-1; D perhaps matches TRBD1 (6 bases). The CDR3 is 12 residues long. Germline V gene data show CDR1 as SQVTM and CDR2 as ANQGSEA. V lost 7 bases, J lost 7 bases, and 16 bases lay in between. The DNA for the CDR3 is TGCAGCGCGGCGGGGGGCTCAGTTGAAGCTTTCTTT. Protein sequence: CSAAGGSVEAFF.

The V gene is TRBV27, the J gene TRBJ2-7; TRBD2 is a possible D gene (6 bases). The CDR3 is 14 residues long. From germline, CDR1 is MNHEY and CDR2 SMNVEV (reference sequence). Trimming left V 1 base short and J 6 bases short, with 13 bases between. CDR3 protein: CASSLYGGAGEQYF. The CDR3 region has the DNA TGTGCCAGCAGTTTATACGGCGGGGCGGGCGAGCAGTACTTC.